These T cell receptor beta chains were read from a single sample in a study of blood T cell repertoires in COVID-19. Produced via immunoSEQ multiplex PCR; TCRdb's table is partial and in-frame only. The sample carries roughly 43,000 clones, under 90% recorded once. Source material: peripheral blood. The origin of the receptors is a woman in her seventies with acute or convalescent COVID-19. The CDR3 runs from the conserved cysteine through the conserved F or W. The D gene is left open where the match is weak. Clone sizes are given selectively: once, few, many, or a class where the clone is expanded.

abundance: .; d_gene: .; j_gene: TRBJ1-3; v_gene: TRBV6-5; CDR3nt: TGTGCCAGCAGTTACTTTCCGGCGGGCTCTGGAAACACCATATATTTT; CDR3aa: CASSYFPAGSGNTIYF
abundance: .; d_gene: .; j_gene: TRBJ1-2; v_gene: TRBV19; CDR3nt: TGTGCCAGTAGCAAGAACCACGGAGGAGACTATGGCTACACCTTC; CDR3aa: CASSKNHGGDYGYTF
abundance: .; d_gene: .; j_gene: TRBJ2-2; v_gene: TRBV2; CDR3nt: TGTGCCAGCAGCTACCTGACAGCTTACACCGGGGAGCTGTTTTTT; CDR3aa: CASSYLTAYTGELFF
abundance: .; d_gene: .; j_gene: TRBJ2-2; v_gene: TRBV9; CDR3nt: TGTGCCAGCAGCGTAGCGGGGACGAACACCGGGGAGCTGTTTTTT; CDR3aa: CASSVAGTNTGELFF
abundance: .; d_gene: TRBD1; j_gene: TRBJ1-1; v_gene: TRBV15; CDR3nt: TGTGCCACCAGCACCAGACAGGGGGCGGCCTTTCGCAACACTGAAGCTTTCTTT; CDR3aa: CATSTRQGAAFRNTEAFF
abundance: .; d_gene: TRBD1; j_gene: TRBJ1-5; v_gene: TRBV19; CDR3nt: TGTGCCAGTAGGAGGGACAGGGGGAATCAGCCCCAGCATTTT; CDR3aa: CASRRDRGNQPQHF
abundance: .; d_gene: TRBD1; j_gene: TRBJ2-5; v_gene: TRBV15; CDR3nt: TGTGCCACCAGCAGTAACGGACAGGGGTGGACCCAGTACTTC; CDR3aa: CATSSNGQGWTQYF
abundance: few; d_gene: TRBD2; j_gene: TRBJ2-3; v_gene: TRBV6-1; CDR3nt: TGTGCCAGCAGTGGGGCAGCGGGAGGGGGTCGGGGTACAGATACGCAGTATTTT; CDR3aa: CASSGAAGGGRGTDTQYF
abundance: few; d_gene: .; j_gene: TRBJ1-2; v_gene: TRBV6-6; CDR3nt: TGTGCCAGCAGCCTCACAGGGAACTATGGCTACACCTTC; CDR3aa: CASSLTGNYGYTF
abundance: .; d_gene: .; j_gene: TRBJ1-5; v_gene: TRBV9; CDR3nt: TGTGCCAGCAGCGTAGGCCCCAATCCGGGTGGCAATCAGCCCCAGCATTTT; CDR3aa: CASSVGPNPGGNQPQHF
abundance: .; d_gene: .; j_gene: TRBJ2-7; v_gene: TRBV2; CDR3nt: TGTGCCAGCAGGGGGGTAGGGACACCCAATAGAGTTGGCTACGAGCAGTACTTC; CDR3aa: CASRGVGTPNRVGYEQYF
abundance: .; d_gene: TRBD1; j_gene: TRBJ2-5; v_gene: TRBV5-6; CDR3nt: TGTGCCAGCAGCACCTCCAGGGGGCAAGAGACCCAGTACTTC; CDR3aa: CASSTSRGQETQYF
abundance: .; d_gene: .; j_gene: TRBJ2-1; v_gene: TRBV5-4; CDR3nt: TGTGCCAGCAGCCCCCCACAGTACAATGAGCAGTTCTTC; CDR3aa: CASSPPQYNEQFF
abundance: once; d_gene: .; j_gene: TRBJ2-1; v_gene: TRBV3-1/TRBV3-2; CDR3nt: TGTGCCAGCAGCCCGGGAATCCTAGTTCGGGAGAATGAGCAGTTCTTC; CDR3aa: CASSPGILVRENEQFF
abundance: .; d_gene: .; j_gene: TRBJ2-5; v_gene: TRBV14; CDR3nt: TGTGCCAGCAGCCAAAACAACATCCAAGAGACCCAGTACTTC; CDR3aa: CASSQNNIQETQYF
abundance: .; d_gene: .; j_gene: TRBJ1-5; v_gene: TRBV2; CDR3nt: TGTGCCAGCAGTGGGACATCTAGCAATCAGCCCCAGCATTTT; CDR3aa: CASSGTSSNQPQHF
abundance: .; d_gene: .; j_gene: TRBJ1-1; v_gene: TRBV11-1; CDR3nt: TGTGCCAGCAGCTACGATCAGATGAACACTGAAGCTTTCTTT; CDR3aa: CASSYDQMNTEAFF
abundance: .; d_gene: TRBD2; j_gene: TRBJ2-7; v_gene: TRBV18; CDR3nt: TGTGCCAGCTCACCAACGGGACTAGCGGATTACGAGCAGTACTTC; CDR3aa: CASSPTGLADYEQYF
abundance: few; d_gene: .; j_gene: TRBJ1-1; v_gene: TRBV6-5; CDR3nt: TGTGCCAGCAGGGCGCCAACAGGCCGGTACACTGAAGCTTTCTTT; CDR3aa: CASRAPTGRYTEAFF
abundance: .; d_gene: .; j_gene: TRBJ1-1; v_gene: TRBV5-5; CDR3nt: TGTGCCAGCAGCCCTCTGGCGACACCCATGAACACTGAAGCTTTCTTT; CDR3aa: CASSPLATPMNTEAFF
abundance: .; d_gene: TRBD2; j_gene: TRBJ2-1; v_gene: TRBV19; CDR3nt: TGTGCCAGTAGGAGACTAGCGGGAAATGAGCAGTTCTTC; CDR3aa: CASRRLAGNEQFF
abundance: .; d_gene: TRBD1; j_gene: TRBJ1-1; v_gene: TRBV11-2; CDR3nt: TGTGCCAGCAGCGGGGGGACAGGGGGGAGTGAAGCTTTCTTT; CDR3aa: CASSGGTGGSEAFF
abundance: .; d_gene: TRBD2; j_gene: TRBJ2-1; v_gene: TRBV5-5; CDR3nt: TGTGCCAGCAGCTTGCTTAGCGGGAGACGCGCCTACAATGAGCAGTTCTTC; CDR3aa: CASSLLSGRRAYNEQFF
abundance: .; d_gene: .; j_gene: TRBJ1-5; v_gene: TRBV30; CDR3nt: TGTGCCTGGGGAGGGGGGCAAGGTCAGCCCCAGCATTTT; CDR3aa: CAWGGGQGQPQHF
abundance: few; d_gene: TRBD2; j_gene: TRBJ2-3; v_gene: TRBV10-2; CDR3nt: TGCGCCAGCAGTGAGTTGCTAGCGGGAGTTACAGATACGCAGTATTTT; CDR3aa: CASSELLAGVTDTQYF
abundance: once; d_gene: .; j_gene: TRBJ1-2; v_gene: TRBV24-1; CDR3nt: TGTGCCACCAGTGATTTGCAGGCTGGCTACACCTTC; CDR3aa: CATSDLQAGYTF
abundance: few; d_gene: .; j_gene: TRBJ1-5; v_gene: TRBV10-3; CDR3nt: TGTGCCATCAAAGGACAGAGTATCGCAAGCAATCAGCCCCAGCATTTT; CDR3aa: CAIKGQSIASNQPQHF
abundance: .; d_gene: .; j_gene: TRBJ2-2; v_gene: TRBV28; CDR3nt: TGTGCCAGCAGTTCCCACGGACTCAACACCGGGGAGCTGTTTTTT; CDR3aa: CASSSHGLNTGELFF
abundance: .; d_gene: TRBD2; j_gene: TRBJ2-1; v_gene: TRBV11-2; CDR3nt: TGTGCCAGCAGCTGGGGAAAGACTAGCGGAGTCTCCTACAATGAGCAGTTCTTC; CDR3aa: CASSWGKTSGVSYNEQFF
abundance: few; d_gene: TRBD2; j_gene: TRBJ2-3; v_gene: TRBV5-1; CDR3nt: TGCGCCAGCAGGCTAGCGGGGTTCACAGATACGCAGTATTTT; CDR3aa: CASRLAGFTDTQYF
abundance: few; d_gene: TRBD2; j_gene: TRBJ2-3; v_gene: TRBV14; CDR3nt: TGTGCCAGCAGCCGAAGGGTAGCGGGACCCGCGACGTACACAGATACGCAGTATTTT; CDR3aa: CASSRRVAGPATYTDTQYF
abundance: few; d_gene: TRBD1; j_gene: TRBJ2-7; v_gene: TRBV19; CDR3nt: TGTGCCAGTATGCCACACAGGGGGCGCCTTGACGAGCAGTACTTC; CDR3aa: CASMPHRGRLDEQYF
abundance: .; d_gene: .; j_gene: TRBJ2-1; v_gene: TRBV28; CDR3nt: TGTGCCAGCAGGACTAGTGAACGTTGGTTCTTC; CDR3aa: CASRTSERWFF
abundance: .; d_gene: TRBD1; j_gene: TRBJ2-7; v_gene: TRBV12-5; CDR3nt: TGTGCTAGTGGTTTGGGACAGGGTGTTCACGAGCAGTACTTC; CDR3aa: CASGLGQGVHEQYF
abundance: once; d_gene: .; j_gene: TRBJ2-7; v_gene: TRBV19; CDR3nt: TGTGCCAGTAGTATGGAGGGGACCTACGAGCAGTACTTC; CDR3aa: CASSMEGTYEQYF
abundance: few; d_gene: .; j_gene: TRBJ2-3; v_gene: TRBV2; CDR3nt: TGTGCCAGCAGGAGGCAAGTGGTCACAGGGACAGATACGCAGTATTTT; CDR3aa: CASRRQVVTGTDTQYF
abundance: once; d_gene: .; j_gene: TRBJ2-7; v_gene: TRBV19; CDR3nt: TGTGCCAGTAGTATCAGTGCAGGGGCCTACGAGCAGTACTTC; CDR3aa: CASSISAGAYEQYF
abundance: .; d_gene: .; j_gene: TRBJ1-5; v_gene: TRBV27; CDR3nt: TGTGCCAGCAGTTTCCGGCGGGTTGAGCCCCAGCATTTT; CDR3aa: CASSFRRVEPQHF
abundance: .; d_gene: TRBD2; j_gene: TRBJ2-7; v_gene: TRBV14; CDR3nt: TGTGCCAGCGCCGCAGCGGGAGGGCCCATCTACGAGCAGTACTTC; CDR3aa: CASAAAGGPIYEQYF
abundance: .; d_gene: .; j_gene: TRBJ2-1; v_gene: TRBV3-1/TRBV3-2; CDR3nt: TGTGCCAGCAGAGGAGCGGAATACAATGAGCAGTTCTTC; CDR3aa: CASRGAEYNEQFF
abundance: .; d_gene: TRBD2; j_gene: TRBJ2-5; v_gene: TRBV7-6; CDR3nt: TGTGCCAGCAGCCTAGGGACTAGCGGGAGGTCCGAGACCCAGTACTTC; CDR3aa: CASSLGTSGRSETQYF
abundance: .; d_gene: .; j_gene: TRBJ2-7; v_gene: TRBV5-1; CDR3nt: TGCGCCAGCAGCTTGGTAGTCTACGAGCAGTACTTC; CDR3aa: CASSLVVYEQYF
abundance: .; d_gene: .; j_gene: TRBJ2-1; v_gene: TRBV4-1; CDR3nt: TGCGCCAGCAGCCAAGTGGCTAGCAATACCTACAATGAGCAGTTCTTC; CDR3aa: CASSQVASNTYNEQFF
abundance: .; d_gene: TRBD2; j_gene: TRBJ2-7; v_gene: TRBV30; CDR3nt: TGTGCCTGGAGTGTATTGTCTGCGGGAGGGCAGGACGAGCAGTACTTC; CDR3aa: CAWSVLSAGGQDEQYF
abundance: .; d_gene: TRBD1; j_gene: TRBJ2-1; v_gene: TRBV24-1; CDR3nt: TGTGCCTCCTTAACCCGGACAGGGGCTCCCCAGAATTACAATGAGCAGTTCTTC; CDR3aa: CASLTRTGAPQNYNEQFF
abundance: .; d_gene: TRBD1; j_gene: TRBJ1-4; v_gene: TRBV27; CDR3nt: TGTGCCAGCAGTCCACAGGGGTATAATGAAAAACTGTTTTTT; CDR3aa: CASSPQGYNEKLFF
abundance: .; d_gene: TRBD2; j_gene: TRBJ2-1; v_gene: TRBV7-9; CDR3nt: TGTGCCAGCAGCATATCTAGCGGGAGGGCCTTCTGGAATGAGCAGTTCTTC; CDR3aa: CASSISSGRAFWNEQFF
abundance: .; d_gene: TRBD2; j_gene: TRBJ2-3; v_gene: TRBV4-2; CDR3nt: TGTGCCAGCAGCCAAGATCTTGAGCGGGGGGCTAAGACAGATACGCAGTATTTT; CDR3aa: CASSQDLERGAKTDTQYF
abundance: once; d_gene: TRBD1; j_gene: TRBJ2-7; v_gene: TRBV5-1; CDR3nt: TGCGCCAGCAGCTTCGGGACAGGGAACTACGAGCAGTACTTC; CDR3aa: CASSFGTGNYEQYF
abundance: .; d_gene: TRBD2; j_gene: TRBJ2-2; v_gene: TRBV6-2/TRBV6-3; CDR3nt: TGTGCCAGCAGTACCCACTTAGCGGGATATGAGGTGACCGGGGAGCTGTTTTTT; CDR3aa: CASSTHLAGYEVTGELFF
abundance: .; d_gene: TRBD1; j_gene: TRBJ1-1; v_gene: TRBV5-1; CDR3nt: TGCGCCAGCAGCTTGGAGTCAGGGGGCAGTTTCGGAGCTTTCTTT; CDR3aa: CASSLESGGSFGAFF
abundance: .; d_gene: TRBD1; j_gene: TRBJ1-3; v_gene: TRBV28; CDR3nt: TGTGCCAGCAGTTTAGGGGCCCCACAGGGGGAATCTGGAAACACCATATATTTT; CDR3aa: CASSLGAPQGESGNTIYF
abundance: .; d_gene: .; j_gene: TRBJ1-6; v_gene: TRBV19; CDR3nt: TGTGCCAGTAGTATAGACGCAGGGAGGAATTCACCCCTCCACTTT; CDR3aa: CASSIDAGRNSPLHF